These T cell receptor beta chains were read from a single sample in a study of cytomegalovirus exposure and HLA in healthy donors. Repertoires were generated with immunoSEQ multiplex PCR, while TCRdb's copy carries only in-frame clones and drops some. The sample comprises about 110,000 clones, roughly 87% of which are singletons, and less than 3.5% rests with the top ten. Material for sequencing was PBMCs. Source of these receptors: a man under 40 in good health and CMV-seropositive. CDR3s include the opening cysteine and the closing phenylalanine or tryptophan. Fields, in order: D gene, V gene, J gene, clone size, CDR3 protein, CDR3 DNA. The D gene is left open where the match is weak. Clone size is given for some rows only: seen once, a few or many times, or a class if the clone is expanded.

d_call: TRBD2
v_call: TRBV5-6
j_call: TRBJ2-5
clone_size: once
cdr3_aa: CASSLGGLGRETQYF
cdr3_nt: TGTGCCAGCAGCTTGGGGGGACTAGGCCGAGAGACCCAGTACTTC

d_call: .
v_call: TRBV7-8
j_call: TRBJ2-7
clone_size: .
cdr3_aa: CASSPGLQSYEQYF
cdr3_nt: TGTGCCAGCAGCCCGGGACTGCAGAGCTACGAGCAGTACTTC

d_call: .
v_call: TRBV7-6
j_call: TRBJ2-3
clone_size: .
cdr3_aa: CASSSTGHTDTQYF
cdr3_nt: TGTGCCAGCAGCTCGACAGGTCACACAGATACGCAGTATTTT

d_call: .
v_call: TRBV6-1
j_call: TRBJ2-7
clone_size: .
cdr3_aa: CASSVLLYEQYF
cdr3_nt: TGTGCCAGCAGTGTACTCCTCTACGAGCAGTACTTC

d_call: TRBD1
v_call: TRBV7-9
j_call: TRBJ1-1
clone_size: .
cdr3_aa: CASSSQQGAGIEAFF
cdr3_nt: TGTGCCAGCAGCTCCCAACAGGGGGCGGGGATCGAAGCTTTCTTT

d_call: TRBD2
v_call: TRBV5-4
j_call: TRBJ2-2
clone_size: .
cdr3_aa: CASSLDLSGSYTGELFF
cdr3_nt: TGTGCCAGCAGCTTGGATCTTAGCGGGTCATACACCGGGGAGCTGTTTTTT

d_call: .
v_call: TRBV5-4
j_call: TRBJ1-2
clone_size: .
cdr3_aa: CASSFRGYGYTF
cdr3_nt: TGTGCCAGCAGCTTTCGGGGGTATGGCTACACCTTC

d_call: .
v_call: TRBV11-1
j_call: TRBJ1-6
clone_size: once
cdr3_aa: CASSSGVEVTLHF
cdr3_nt: TGTGCCAGCAGCTCAGGGGTGGAGGTCACCCTCCACTTT

d_call: .
v_call: TRBV7-7
j_call: TRBJ2-5
clone_size: once
cdr3_aa: CASSQTGYQETQYF
cdr3_nt: TGTGCTAGCAGCCAGACAGGATACCAAGAGACCCAGTACTTC

d_call: .
v_call: TRBV12-5
j_call: TRBJ2-4
clone_size: .
cdr3_aa: CASAGSNQNSQYF
cdr3_nt: TGTGCTAGTGCAGGCTCTAACCAAAACAGTCAGTACTTC

d_call: .
v_call: TRBV2
j_call: TRBJ1-4
clone_size: .
cdr3_aa: CASSERGWDSNEKLFF
cdr3_nt: TGTGCCAGCAGTGAAAGGGGATGGGATAGTAATGAAAAACTGTTTTTT

d_call: TRBD2
v_call: TRBV12-5
j_call: TRBJ2-5
clone_size: .
cdr3_aa: CASYAGLGETQYF
cdr3_nt: TGTGCTAGTTACGCCGGACTAGGAGAGACCCAGTACTTC

d_call: .
v_call: TRBV21-1
j_call: TRBJ1-4
clone_size: .
cdr3_aa: CASSLRQGTNEKLFF
cdr3_nt: TGTGCCAGCAGCCTGCGACAGGGAACTAATGAAAAACTGTTTTTT

d_call: TRBD1
v_call: TRBV11-2
j_call: TRBJ1-4
clone_size: few
cdr3_aa: CASSFTGTGEEKLFF
cdr3_nt: TGTGCCAGCAGCTTTACCGGGACAGGGGAAGAAAAACTGTTTTTT

d_call: .
v_call: TRBV7-9
j_call: TRBJ2-7
clone_size: .
cdr3_aa: CSSSSDNYEQYF
cdr3_nt: TGTTCCAGCAGCTCGGACAACTACGAGCAGTACTTC

d_call: .
v_call: TRBV5-5
j_call: TRBJ1-2
clone_size: .
cdr3_aa: CASSPAGGRIYGYTF
cdr3_nt: TGTGCCAGCAGCCCGGCGGGGGGGCGTATCTATGGCTACACTTTC

d_call: TRBD1
v_call: TRBV6-5
j_call: TRBJ1-1
clone_size: .
cdr3_aa: CASNRDREYTEAFF
cdr3_nt: TGTGCCAGCAATAGGGACAGGGAGTACACTGAAGCTTTCTTT

d_call: .
v_call: TRBV15
j_call: TRBJ1-5
clone_size: .
cdr3_aa: CATSRDLQGIGQPQHF
cdr3_nt: TGTGCCACCAGCAGAGATCTGCAGGGCATCGGTCAGCCCCAGCATTTT

d_call: TRBD1
v_call: TRBV5-6
j_call: TRBJ2-5
clone_size: .
cdr3_aa: CASSLQGAEETQYF
cdr3_nt: TGTGCCAGCAGCTTGCAGGGGGCAGAGGAGACCCAGTACTTC

d_call: .
v_call: TRBV6-1
j_call: TRBJ1-5
clone_size: .
cdr3_aa: CASRYSNQPQHF
cdr3_nt: TGTGCCAGCAGGTATAGCAATCAGCCCCAGCATTTT

d_call: .
v_call: TRBV19
j_call: TRBJ1-1
clone_size: .
cdr3_aa: CASSPGATGGSEAFF
cdr3_nt: TGTGCCAGTAGTCCGGGAGCTACAGGAGGGTCTGAAGCTTTCTTT

d_call: TRBD1
v_call: TRBV5-1
j_call: TRBJ1-2
clone_size: .
cdr3_aa: CASSSRTGGYGYTF
cdr3_nt: TGCGCCAGCAGCTCCCGGACAGGGGGATACGGCTACACCTTC